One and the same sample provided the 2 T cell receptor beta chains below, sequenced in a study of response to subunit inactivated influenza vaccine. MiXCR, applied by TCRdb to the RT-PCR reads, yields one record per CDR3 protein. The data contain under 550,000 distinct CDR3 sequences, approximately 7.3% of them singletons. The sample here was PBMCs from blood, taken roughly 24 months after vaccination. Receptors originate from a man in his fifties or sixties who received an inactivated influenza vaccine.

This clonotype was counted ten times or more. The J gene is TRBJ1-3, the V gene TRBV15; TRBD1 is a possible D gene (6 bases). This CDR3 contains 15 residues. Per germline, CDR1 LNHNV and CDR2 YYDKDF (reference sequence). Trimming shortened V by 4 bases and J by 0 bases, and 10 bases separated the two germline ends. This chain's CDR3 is CATSTTTGSGNTIYF. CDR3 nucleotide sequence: TGTGCCACCAGCACAACGACAGGCTCTGGAAACACCATATATTTT.

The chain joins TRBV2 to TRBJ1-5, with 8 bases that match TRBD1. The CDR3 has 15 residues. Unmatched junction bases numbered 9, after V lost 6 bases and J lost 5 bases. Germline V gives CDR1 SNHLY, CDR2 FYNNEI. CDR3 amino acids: CASRGGQGPDQPQHF. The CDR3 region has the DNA TGTGCCAGCAGGGGTGGACAGGGACCAGATCAGCCCCAGCATTTT.